This T cell receptor (beta chain) is drawn from a study of T cells in women clearing cervical HPV infection. Looking at the study overall: Case blood drawn at lesion detection; control blood after infection cleared. HLA type stays a possible confounder, typing being limited. For cases, blood was sampled a median approximately 150 days after lesion detection, interquartile range roughly 80 to 200 days.

Sequenced by immunoSEQ multiplex PCR; TCRdb stores in-frame clones only, minus some. This repertoire includes some 25,000 clones. Dot-blot hybridization genotyped cervical HPV amplified with MY09/MY11 PCR. Deletions cut 0 bases from V and 4 bases from J, with 13 bases between. The CDR3 runs 16 residues. Germline CDR1 SGHRS, CDR2 YFSETQ. Comment on this clone: The read is 3 residues too short to cover the CDR3 end, so that end is filled in from the germline J gene.

This chain connects TRBV5-1 to TRBJ1-4, with D perhaps matching TRBD1 (5 bases). The TCR originated in a woman aged 18 to 75 with a cervical HPV16 infection that either progressed to CIN3+ or cleared (not recorded which). Sample: blood buffy coat. CDR3 sequence: CASSLAGSGGNEKLFF. The part of the CDR3 DNA that was read is TGCGCCAGCAGCTTGGCAGGGTCGGGGGGTAATGAAAAA.